The 20 T cell receptor beta chains reported below all come from one sample, sequenced in a study of technical replicates of blood from a handful of donors. Repertoires were generated with immunoSEQ multiplex PCR, while TCRdb's copy carries only in-frame clones and drops some. Among 85,000 or so clones listed, 85% to 95% were seen once. The specimen was T cells isolated from PBMCs. The receptors originated from a human donor in good health.

This rearrangement joins TRBV6-1 to TRBJ1-5; 7 nucleotides agree with TRBD1. V was pared by 7 bases and J by 5 bases, with 11 bases of the junction left unmatched. Germline V gene data show CDR1 as MNHNS and CDR2 as SASEGT. There are 15 residues in the CDR3. CDR3 DNA: TGTGCCAGCACCGCCGGGACAGAGATTTATCAGCCCCAGCATTTT. This translates into CASTAGTEIYQPQHF.

The V call is TRBV7-9, the J call TRBJ2-7; 10 bases line up with TRBD2. The CDR3 sequence is 14 residues long. V shed 4 bases, J shed 4 bases, and the junction held 4 bases outside the gene matches. The V gene's germline CDR1 is SEHNR and CDR2 FQNEAQ (reference sequence). CDR3 bases: TGTGCCAGCAGCTCCCGGACTAGCGGTTACGAGCAGTACTTC. Translating gives CASSSRTSGYEQYF.

The chain recombines TRBV10-3 with TRBJ2-3, with TRBD1 identical over 7 bases. This CDR3 has 14 amino acids. V lost 8 bases, J lost 4 bases, and 9 bases stayed unmatched. Germline V lookup: CDR1 ENHRY, CDR2 SYGVKD. The CDR3 DNA reads TGTGCCATCCAGAGACAGGGTGGTGCAGATACGCAGTATTTT. This encodes CAIQRQGGADTQYF.

This sequence joins TRBV5-1 and TRBJ2-1, with 10 bases lining up with TRBD2. Looked up from germline, CDR1 is SGHRS and CDR2 is YFSETQ. V was pared by 1 base and J by 6 bases, with 4 bases of the junction left unmatched. The CDR3 contains 15 residues. The chain's CDR3 is CASSLIQREGNEQFF. DNA for the CDR3: TGCGCCAGCAGCTTGATCCAGCGGGAGGGCAATGAGCAGTTCTTC.

This clone appeared a single time. V gene TRBV10-1 combines with J gene TRBJ2-7, with D uncertain. In germline, CDR1 is WNHNN, CDR2 SYGVQD (reference sequence). CDR3 length: 14 amino acids. Trimming shortened V by 0 bases and J by 0 bases, and 6 bases separated the two germline ends. Here the CDR3 reads CASSESLSSYEQYF. The CDR3 DNA is TGCGCCAGCAGTGAGTCGTTGAGCTCCTACGAGCAGTACTTC.

The V and J genes are TRBV4-1 and TRBJ2-1; D remains unclear. Germline assignment: CDR1 MGHRA and CDR2 YSYEKL. CDR3 length: 12 residues. V dropped 4 bases and J dropped 10 bases, with 11 bases sitting between them. The CDR3 loop reads CASSPNGQEQFF. The CDR3 DNA reads TGCGCCAGCAGCCCGAATGGCCAGGAGCAGTTCTTC.

The chain has TRBV7-9 and TRBJ1-4; D is unclear. V was pared by 5 bases and J by 8 bases, with 9 bases between. Per germline, CDR1 SEHNR and CDR2 FQNEAQ (reference sequence). CDR3 length: 12 amino acids. In DNA form, the CDR3 reads TGTGCCAGCAGCGGCCTGTTAGAAAAACTGTTTTTT. This gives the protein CASSGLLEKLFF.

The chain employs TRBV4-1 and TRBJ2-7; no clear D gene. Deletions cut 4 bases from V and 0 bases from J, with 13 bases between. The germline V gene has CDR1 MGHRA and CDR2 YSYEKL. The CDR3 runs 15 residues. DNA for the CDR3: TGCGCCAGCAGCCCCACTGAGGATAGCTCCTACGAGCAGTACTTC. Translating it yields CASSPTEDSSYEQYF.

This sequence joins TRBV7-7 and TRBJ2-1; D not certain. V was trimmed by 4 bases and J by 3 bases, leaving 19 bases between them. This CDR3 has 17 amino acids. Germline values: CDR1 SSHAT, CDR2 FNYEAQ (reference sequence). The CDR3 here is CASSSLPTKRGYNEQFF. CDR3 DNA sequence: TGTGCCAGCAGCTCCCTTCCCACTAAACGCGGCTACAATGAGCAGTTCTTC.

The genes are TRBV14 and TRBJ2-7; 9 bases agree with TRBD2. Losses at the gene ends were 5 bases for V and 5 bases for J; bases not matched to a gene: 7. Germline CDR1 is SGHDN and CDR2 is FVKESK. This CDR3 has 14 residues. CDR3 sequence: CASSSSGKGDEQYF. CDR3 bases: TGTGCCAGCAGCTCTAGCGGGAAGGGCGACGAGCAGTACTTC.

This chain's CDR3 is CASSEALPRTGALGNTIYF. In DNA form, the CDR3 reads TGTGCCAGCAGTGAAGCGCTTCCTCGGACAGGGGCACTTGGAAACACCATATATTTT. This chain joins TRBV6-1 and TRBJ1-3; TRBD1 aligns across 9 bases. This CDR3 spans 19 amino acids. J was trimmed by 3 bases and V by 0 bases; bases with no gene match: 12. Germline V gives CDR1 MNHNS, CDR2 SASEGT.

The chain employs TRBV9 and TRBJ2-1, with TRBD2 matching over 10 bases. The V and J ends lost 3 bases and 5 bases, in that order; junction bases with no gene match: 8. In germline, CDR1 is SGDLS, CDR2 YYNGEE. This CDR3 comprises 16 residues. CDR3 region: CASSAPLAGFDNEQFF. As DNA, the CDR3 is TGTGCCAGCAGCGCCCCACTAGCGGGATTTGACAATGAGCAGTTCTTC.

The rearrangement links TRBV21-1 to TRBJ2-7; no DNA check was done on the table's D call, TRBD2. TRBV21-1 is reported as a pseudogene. This CDR3 has 16 residues. The CDR3 reads CASSKVGAGGLITQYF. For the CDR3, the DNA is TGTGCCAGCAGCAAAGTAGGGGCGGGCGGACTAATAACCCAGTACTTC.

The CDR3 is CASSQDFTAERLYEQYF. The CDR3, as DNA: TGCGCCAGCAGCCAAGATTTTACAGCGGAGAGACTCTACGAGCAGTACTTC. V is TRBV4-1 and J is TRBJ2-7; tentatively, D is TRBD2 (5 bases). The V and J ends lost 0 bases and 3 bases respectively, with 18 bases between them. This CDR3 has 17 amino acids. Germline loops: CDR1 MGHRA, CDR2 YSYEKL.

In nucleotides, the CDR3 is TGTGCCAGCAGCCTTCCCGGGACAGGGATGCGGGAGCAGTACTTC. Translation gives CASSLPGTGMREQYF. The chain links TRBV14 to TRBJ2-7, with 9 bases that match TRBD1. V was clipped by 4 bases and J by 7 bases; unmatched bases: 11. In germline, CDR1 is SGHDN, CDR2 FVKESK. This CDR3 is 15 amino acids long. The complete variable domain, with remaining parts taken from reference TRBV14 and TRBJ2-7, reads EAGVTQFPSHSVIEKGQTVTLRCDPISGHDNLYWYRRVMGKEIKFLLHFVKESKQDESGMPNNRFLAERTGGTYSTLKVQPAELEDSGVYFCASSLPGTGMREQYFGPGTRLTVT.

V and J are TRBV5-4 and TRBJ2-5; 7 bases map to TRBD1. This CDR3 comprises 13 residues. V dropped 4 bases and J dropped 5; count of bases not matched to a gene: 5. CDR1 SGHNT and CDR2 YYREEE come from the germline V gene (reference sequence). The CDR3 loop reads CASSMDRSETQYF. The CDR3 DNA reads TGTGCCAGCAGCATGGACAGGAGCGAGACCCAGTACTTC.

The chain's CDR3 is CASSPSYQGTYEQYF. For the CDR3, the DNA is TGTGCCAGCTCACCATCTTATCAGGGCACCTACGAGCAGTACTTC. The J gene is TRBJ2-7, the V gene TRBV18, with D possibly TRBD1 on 5 matching bases. Germline CDR1 KGHSH, CDR2 LQKENI. This CDR3 contains 15 residues. The V end was cut by 2 bases, the J end by 2 bases, with 13 bases between.

V gene TRBV4-2 combines with J gene TRBJ2-7; TRBD2 matches at 8 bases. This CDR3 comprises 15 residues. The V gene end was trimmed by 1 base and the J gene end by 0 bases; junction bases not matched to a gene: 2. Per the germline V gene, CDR1 is LGHNA and CDR2 is YNFKEQ. This CDR3 is CASSQGGGSSYEQYF. CDR3 sequence (DNA): TGTGCCAGCAGCCAAGGCGGGGGGAGCTCCTACGAGCAGTACTTC.

The gene calls are TRBV14 and TRBJ1-1, with a tentative D call TRBD1 (6 bases). This CDR3 has 16 amino acids. Trimming took off 5 bases at V and 0 bases at J, with 16 bases between the two ends. The V gene's germline CDR1 is SGHDN and CDR2 FVKESK. The CDR3 loop reads CASSDHSGQMNTEAFF. Here the CDR3 DNA reads TGTGCCAGCAGCGATCACTCCGGACAGATGAACACTGAAGCTTTCTTT.

The chain links TRBV15 to TRBJ2-2; D possibly corresponds to TRBD1 (6 bases). V lost 8 bases and J lost 2, with 21 bases in between. Germline CDR1 reads LNHNV; CDR2 reads YYDKDF (reference sequence). This CDR3 has 17 amino acids. CDR3 DNA sequence: TGTGCCACCTCCCTTGCCCAGGGGATTGTTAACACCGGGGAGCTGTTTTTT. It specifies CATSLAQGIVNTGELFF.